One sample yielded the 18 T cell receptor beta chains listed below, sequenced in a study of cytomegalovirus exposure and HLA in healthy donors. Only in-frame clones appear in the TCRdb table, and some are missing; sequencing was by immunoSEQ multiplex PCR. Seen here are around 250,000 clones, 90% observed once, and the top ten hold under 0.4%. The sample comprised PBMCs. All receptors derive from a woman aged 18-29 years in good health and CMV-seronegative.

The chain joins TRBV19 to TRBJ1-1, with 9 bases aligning to TRBD1. The CDR3 has 15 residues. The germline CDR1 and CDR2 sequences are LNHDA and SQIVND (reference sequence). V shed 6 bases and J 5 bases; nucleotides not matched to a gene: 10. The CDR3: CASSPGQGGRTEAFF. The CDR3, as DNA: TGTGCCAGTAGCCCGGGACAGGGAGGACGTACTGAAGCTTTCTTT.

The chain links TRBV11-2 to TRBJ2-1; 8 positions agree with TRBD1. This CDR3 is built from 15 residues. J lost 2 bases, V lost 4 bases, and 4 bases had no gene match. The germline gives CDR1 SGHAT, CDR2 FQNNGV. CDR3 loop: CASSSTGETYNEQFF. The CDR3 DNA sequence: TGTGCCAGCAGCTCGACAGGGGAAACCTACAATGAGCAGTTCTTC.

The rearrangement joins TRBV30 to TRBJ2-5, with 8 bases matching TRBD2. The CDR3 runs to 14 residues. The germline V gene encodes CDR1 GTSNPN and CDR2 SVGIG (reference sequence). Trimming at V came to 0 bases and at J to 4 bases, leaving 4 bases not matched to a gene. As DNA, the CDR3 is TGTGCCTGGAGTGTAACTAGCGGCGGAGAGACCCAGTACTTC. Translated, it gives CAWSVTSGGETQYF.

This chain links TRBV6-1 with TRBJ2-5, with 11 bases that match TRBD2. Trimming removed 4 bases from V and 5 bases from J; junction bases left unmatched: 3. The CDR3 extends over 14 amino acids. CDR1 and CDR2 (germline): MNHNS, SASEGT. CDR3 residues: CASSVSGGEETQYF. CDR3 coding DNA: TGTGCCAGCAGTGTTAGCGGGGGGGAGGAGACCCAGTACTTC.

The chain uses TRBV6-1 and TRBJ2-3; TRBD2 matches at 13 bases. The germline gives CDR1 MNHNS, CDR2 SASEGT. V lost 6 bases and J lost 1; bases outside the gene matches: 10. The CDR3 runs to 18 residues. CDR3 sequence: CASRELAGGPMRTDTQYF. The CDR3 DNA sequence: TGTGCCAGCAGGGAACTAGCGGGGGGGCCCATGCGCACAGATACGCAGTATTTT.

The count of this clone is one. This chain uses TRBV5-1 with TRBJ2-3; 7 bases align to TRBD1. The CDR3 runs 15 residues. V lost 3 bases and J lost 1; bases outside the gene matches: 5. Germline V gene lookup returns CDR1 SGHRS and CDR2 YFSETQ. The CDR3 protein is CASSWRQGGTDTQYF. In nucleotides, the CDR3 is TGCGCCAGCAGCTGGCGACAGGGAGGCACAGATACGCAGTATTTT.

The V gene is TRBV7-9, the J gene TRBJ2-1; TRBD1 matches at 10 bases. Trimming at V came to 3 bases and at J to 5 bases, leaving 1 base not matched to a gene. This CDR3 is 14 amino acids long. Germline V gives CDR1 SEHNR, CDR2 FQNEAQ (reference sequence). In DNA, the CDR3 is TGTGCCAGCAGCTTCGGGACAGGGGACAATGAGCAGTTCTTC. This codes for CASSFGTGDNEQFF.

This CDR3 reads CASSIAALAENTIYF. CDR3 nucleotides: TGTGCCAGTAGTATAGCGGCACTGGCGGAAAACACCATATATTTT. This chain joins TRBV19 and TRBJ1-3; the D is unclear. The CDR3 extends over 15 amino acids. Germline V CDR1 and CDR2: LNHDA, SQIVND (reference sequence). V was trimmed by 1 base and J by 6 bases, leaving 13 bases between them.

The CDR3 nucleotides are TGTGCCAGCAGCGTCGGCAGGGACTATGGCTACACCTTC. This sequence encodes CASSVGRDYGYTF. The V call is TRBV9, the J call TRBJ1-2; perhaps TRBD1 as D (5 bases). Between the trimmed V and J ends, which lost 2 bases and 3 bases, there was a span of 8 bases. Germline loops: CDR1 SGDLS, CDR2 YYNGEE. The CDR3 is 13 amino acids.

The V call is TRBV19, the J call TRBJ1-2; 10 nucleotides line up with TRBD1. Trimming cost V 6 bases and J 1 base; bases outside gene matches: 8. The CDR3 loop spans 16 amino acids. The germline V gene has CDR1 LNHDA and CDR2 SQIVND (reference sequence). In nucleotides, the CDR3 is TGTGCCAGTAGGCCATCCTGGACAGGGGGTAACTATGGCTACACCTTC. Protein sequence: CASRPSWTGGNYGYTF.

This chain connects TRBV28 to TRBJ2-5, with D possibly TRBD2 on 5 matching bases. The CDR3 is 14 amino acids. Trimming took off 5 bases at V and 5 bases at J, with 15 bases between the two ends. Germline V gene sequence: CDR1 MDHEN, CDR2 SYDVKM. The CDR3 bases are TGTGCCAGCAGTCAAGGTCGGACGGGGGAGACCCAGTACTTC. Encoded protein: CASSQGRTGETQYF.

The chain recombines TRBV6-1 with TRBJ1-1, with D possibly TRBD1 on 6 matching bases. V was shortened by 6 bases and J by 0 bases, with 11 bases between the two germline ends. Germline CDR1 and CDR2: MNHNS and SASEGT. This CDR3 comprises 14 residues. DNA of the CDR3: TGTGCCAGCAGAGACAGGAACATGAACACTGAAGCTTTCTTT. This encodes CASRDRNMNTEAFF.

This clone occurred once. This chain connects TRBV4-3 to TRBJ1-2; D call uncertain. The CDR3 consists of 15 residues. V was shortened by 1 base and J by 6 bases, with 15 bases between the two germline ends. Germline V gene sequence: CDR1 LGHNA, CDR2 YSLEER. The CDR3 is CASSQAAGGEDGYTF. CDR3 bases: TGCGCCAGCAGCCAAGCGGCAGGAGGCGAGGATGGCTACACCTTC.

The CDR3 here is CASSESAQGPQETQYF. The CDR3 DNA sequence: TGTGCCAGCAGCGAGTCGGCACAGGGGCCTCAAGAGACCCAGTACTTC. This chain links TRBV7-2 with TRBJ2-5; 7 bases map to TRBD1. Germline V gene lookup returns CDR1 SGHTA and CDR2 FQGNSA. The CDR3 sequence is 16 residues long. The junction had 11 bases not matched to a gene; V was cut back by 5 bases and J by 2 bases. Drawing the rest from reference TRBV7-2 and TRBJ2-5, the complete variable domain is GAGVSQSPSNKVTEKGKDVELRCDPISGHTALYWYRQSLGQGLEFLIYFQGNSAPDKSGLPSDRFSAERTGGSVSTLTIQRTQQEDSAVYLCASSESAQGPQETQYFGPGTRLLVL.

In its sample, this clone was seen a few times. This chain links TRBV28 with TRBJ1-2; possible D gene TRBD1, 5 bases. CDR3 length: 14 residues. V was pared by 1 base and J by 7 bases, with 13 bases between. The V gene's germline CDR1 is MDHEN and CDR2 SYDVKM. This CDR3 reads CASSLSPGSSGYTF. CDR3 nucleotides: TGTGCCAGCAGTTTATCGCCAGGGTCAAGTGGCTACACCTTC.

The CDR3 is CASRNRDFSNQPQHF. In DNA form, the CDR3 reads TGTGCCAGCAGGAACAGGGATTTTAGCAATCAGCCCCAGCATTTT. The J gene is TRBJ1-5, the V gene TRBV2; possible D gene TRBD1, 6 bases. The CDR3 loop spans 15 amino acids. Trimming cost V 6 bases and J 0 bases, with 12 bases left between them. Germline CDR1 reads SNHLY; CDR2 reads FYNNEI.

J is TRBJ2-3 and V is TRBV5-1; 9 bases agree with TRBD2. Germline CDR1 SGHRS, CDR2 YFSETQ. The CDR3 loop spans 15 amino acids. Losses at the gene ends were 0 bases for V and 3 bases for J; bases not matched to a gene: 2. DNA for the CDR3: TGCGCCAGCAGCTTGGGGACTAGCGAAACAGATACGCAGTATTTT. Translation: CASSLGTSETDTQYF.

This chain uses TRBV7-7 with TRBJ2-7, with D maybe TRBD1 (5 bases). CDR3 length: 18 amino acids. The germline gives CDR1 SSHAT, CDR2 FNYEAQ (reference sequence). The V gene lost 4 bases and the J gene lost 0 bases, with 22 bases spanning the gap. The CDR3 protein is CASSSGESDSLYSYEQYV. The CDR3 bases are TGTGCCAGCAGCTCGGGCGAAAGCGACAGTCTATACTCCTACGAGCAGTACGTC.